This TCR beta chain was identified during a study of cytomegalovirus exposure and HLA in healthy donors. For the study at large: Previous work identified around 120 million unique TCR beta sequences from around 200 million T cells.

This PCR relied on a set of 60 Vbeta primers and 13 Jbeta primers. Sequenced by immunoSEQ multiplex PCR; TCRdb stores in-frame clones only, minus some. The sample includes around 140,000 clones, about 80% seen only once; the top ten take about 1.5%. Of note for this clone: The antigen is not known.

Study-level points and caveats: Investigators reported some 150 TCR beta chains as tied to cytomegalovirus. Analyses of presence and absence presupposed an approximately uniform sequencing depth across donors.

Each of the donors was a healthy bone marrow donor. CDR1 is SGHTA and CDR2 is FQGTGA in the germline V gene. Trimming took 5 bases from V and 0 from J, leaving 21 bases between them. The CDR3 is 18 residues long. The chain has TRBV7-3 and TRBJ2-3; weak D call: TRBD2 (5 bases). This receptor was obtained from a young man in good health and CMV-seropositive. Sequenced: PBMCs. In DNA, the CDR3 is TGTGCCAGCAGCCCCCAAGGTATAGGCGGGCTGAGCACAGATACGCAGTATTTT. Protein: CASSPQGIGGLSTDTQYF.